These T cell receptor beta chains were read from a single sample in a study of OX40 agonist ivuxolimab in advanced cancers. The data were produced by immunoSEQ multiplex PCR, yet TCRdb's version contains in-frame clones alone and is incomplete. The sample contains around 19,000 clones, just over 85% of which appear only once. This sample comprised CD4+ or CD8+ T cells sorted from blood, obtained in a trial of the OX40 agonist ivuxolimab. The receptors were gathered from an adult with an advanced solid tumor such as melanoma, head and neck, liver or kidney cancer. CDR3s include the opening cysteine and the closing phenylalanine or tryptophan. The order of the fields is clone size, D gene, J gene, V gene, CDR3 protein, CDR3 DNA. A D gene is named only where the DNA matches it firmly. The size field is filled for only some rows; it gives once, few, many or a size class.

NA	NA	TRBJ2-7	TRBV7-6	CASSLTSRTNEQYF	TGTGCCAGCAGCTTAACTTCGCGGACAAACGAGCAGTACTTC
NA	NA	TRBJ2-7	TRBV7-2	CASSPPTPPREQYF	TGTGCCAGCAGCCCTCCCACACCTCCTAGGGAGCAGTACTTC
NA	TRBD1	TRBJ2-7	TRBV6-5	CASSKRQGISYEQYF	TGTGCCAGCAGCAAGAGACAGGGGATATCCTACGAGCAGTACTTC
NA	NA	TRBJ1-2	TRBV5-1	CASSDPGAPGYGYTF	TGCGCCAGCAGCGACCCGGGGGCGCCAGGCTATGGCTACACCTTC
NA	TRBD2	TRBJ2-7	TRBV30	CAGRTPAGGQYF	TGTGCCGGACGAACCCCAGCGGGAGGGCAGTACTTC
NA	NA	TRBJ2-2	TRBV7-9	CASSHVPGWVAGELFF	TGTGCCAGCAGCCACGTTCCGGGTTGGGTGGCCGGGGAGCTGTTTTTT
NA	NA	TRBJ2-1	TRBV7-3	CASSLIPRNEQFF	TGTGCCAGCAGCTTAATTCCTCGCAATGAGCAGTTCTTC
NA	NA	TRBJ1-3	TRBV4-3	CASSQAPPGSPGNTIYF	TGCGCCAGCAGCCAGGCCCCGCCGGGGTCCCCTGGAAACACCATATATTTT
once	NA	TRBJ1-5	TRBV4-1	CASSQEGRSGNQPQHF	TGCGCCAGCAGCCAAGAGGGCAGGTCCGGCAATCAGCCCCAGCATTTT
medium-sized	NA	TRBJ1-6	TRBV19	CASSPAPGPDNSPLHF	TGTGCCAGTAGTCCCGCGCCCGGCCCAGATAATTCACCCCTCCACTTT
NA	NA	TRBJ1-5	TRBV5-4	CASSSGDGNNQPQHF	TGTGCCAGCAGCTCCGGGGACGGAAACAATCAGCCCCAGCATTTT
NA	NA	TRBJ2-2	TRBV5-1	CASRQGQTSGELFF	TGCGCCAGCAGACAAGGGCAGACGTCCGGGGAGCTGTTTTTT
NA	NA	TRBJ2-7	TRBV28	CAGSSGVYEQYF	TGTGCCGGCAGTTCGGGAGTTTACGAGCAGTACTTC
NA	TRBD1	TRBJ2-5	TRBV11-2	CASSLSGGRETQYF	TGTGCCAGCAGCTTGTCAGGGGGCCGGGAGACCCAGTACTTC
NA	NA	TRBJ1-3	TRBV10-2	CASRHREIGNTIYF	TGCGCCAGCAGACACAGGGAAATTGGAAACACCATATATTTT
once	TRBD1	TRBJ2-7	TRBV27	CATWPGTGYSYEQYF	TGTGCCACCTGGCCCGGGACAGGGTACTCCTACGAGCAGTACTTC
NA	NA	TRBJ2-7	TRBV5-1	CASRLIDAAYEQYF	TGCGCCAGCAGACTGATCGACGCTGCCTACGAGCAGTACTTC
few	TRBD2	TRBJ2-2	TRBV5-4	CASSLTAGGAGELFF	TGTGCCAGCAGCTTGACTGCGGGAGGCGCGGGGGAGCTGTTTTTT
NA	TRBD1	TRBJ2-1	TRBV4-3	CASSPKGTGVHSWLNEQFF	TGCGCCAGCAGCCCAAAGGGGACAGGGGTTCATTCATGGTTGAATGAGCAGTTCTTC
NA	TRBD2	TRBJ2-5	TRBV27	CASSDGTSGGETQYF	TGTGCCAGCAGCGACGGGACTAGCGGGGGCGAGACCCAGTACTTC
NA	TRBD1	TRBJ1-4	TRBV19	CASSRQGGDEKLFF	TGTGCCAGTAGTAGACAGGGAGGGGATGAAAAACTGTTTTTT
NA	TRBD2	TRBJ2-3	TRBV9	CASSVRGGPSDTQYF	TGTGCCAGCAGCGTACGGGGAGGGCCATCGGATACGCAGTATTTT